This T cell receptor (beta chain) was retrieved from a study of cytomegalovirus exposure and HLA in healthy donors. Overall study: It was reported in a later analysis that the 90 to 150 validation repertoires used the same platform as the approximately 670 first-cohort repertoires. Study-level results: Cytomegalovirus association was assigned to approximately 160 TCR beta chains.

About this clone itself: What it recognizes is unknown.

The germline gives CDR1 MGHRA, CDR2 YSYEKL. CDR3 length: 15 amino acids. The junction had 6 bases not matched to a gene; V was cut back by 3 bases and J by 3 bases. Data came from immunoSEQ multiplex PCR; TCRdb stores just in-frame clones and leaves some out. In the table there are tens of thousands of clones, around 94% of which are singletons. The clonotype originates from a woman younger than 30 in good health and CMV-seropositive. The sequenced sample consisted of PBMCs. This rearrangement joins TRBV4-1 to TRBJ2-5; TRBD1 matches at 8 bases. The DNA of the CDR3 is TGCGCCAGCAGCCACTACGGGACAGGAGAAGAGACCCAGTACTTC. Protein sequence: CASSHYGTGEETQYF.